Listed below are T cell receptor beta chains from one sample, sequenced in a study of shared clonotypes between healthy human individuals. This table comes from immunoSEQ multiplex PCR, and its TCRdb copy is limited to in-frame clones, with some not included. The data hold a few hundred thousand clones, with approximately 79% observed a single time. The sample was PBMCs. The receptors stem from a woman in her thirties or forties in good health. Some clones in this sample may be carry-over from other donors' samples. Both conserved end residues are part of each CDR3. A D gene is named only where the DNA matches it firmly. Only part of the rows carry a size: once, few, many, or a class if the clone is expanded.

CAISESTGDTEAFF	TRBV10-3	TRBD1	TRBJ1-1	.
CASSLDFGEQYF	TRBV28	.	TRBJ2-7	few
CASSPSGTTYEQYF	TRBV19	TRBD2	TRBJ2-7	.
CASSRGQGEQFF	TRBV11-3	.	TRBJ2-1	.
CASSPLQRAWTEAFF	TRBV28	.	TRBJ1-1	.
CASGFRGGNEQFF	TRBV11-2	.	TRBJ2-1	.
CASSIARNYEQYF	TRBV5-1	.	TRBJ2-7	.
CASSLAGDDQCRF	TRBV7-6	.	TRBJ2-7	.
CASAPMAGTDIQYF	TRBV5-1	.	TRBJ2-4	.
CASSHRTAGGGEQFF	TRBV16	TRBD2	TRBJ2-1	.
CASSLDVGSGVFF	TRBV5-4	.	TRBJ2-2	.
CASSARTSVSYEQYF	TRBV2	TRBD2	TRBJ2-7	.
CAIGPGVSRDSYEQYF	TRBV10-3	.	TRBJ2-7	once
CASTTHPLAREQYF	TRBV27	.	TRBJ2-7	.
CASSQGTDYGYTF	TRBV14	.	TRBJ1-2	.
CASSFSQGHTIYF	TRBV28	.	TRBJ1-3	.
CASSIDRGGGQPQHF	TRBV19	.	TRBJ1-5	.
CASSWGLSVTEAFF	TRBV25-1	.	TRBJ1-1	.
CASSAGTGLGQETQYF	TRBV9	TRBD1	TRBJ2-5	.
CASSFLKGRTYEQYF	TRBV11-2	.	TRBJ2-7	.
CASSSALRELFF	TRBV7-2	.	TRBJ2-2	few
CASFPGDFYTGELFF	TRBV5-1	.	TRBJ2-2	once
CASSGANQPQHF	TRBV19	.	TRBJ1-5	.
CASSPAYGLLGQGGDIQYF	TRBV7-2	TRBD1	TRBJ2-4	many
CASSLGQGGSEAFF	TRBV5-1	.	TRBJ1-1	few
CASREGGFTVYEQYF	TRBV28	.	TRBJ2-7	.
CASSPGGAFSYEQYF	TRBV5-1	TRBD2	TRBJ2-7	.
CASSFGLAGRTDTQYF	TRBV5-1	TRBD2	TRBJ2-3	.
CASSLSQDNEQFF	TRBV7-3	.	TRBJ2-1	few
CASSPRTGWPDTQYF	TRBV7-2	TRBD1	TRBJ2-3	.
CAWSETRGVQETQYF	TRBV30	TRBD2	TRBJ2-5	.
CASSKEGTGLDEQYF	TRBV4-3	TRBD1	TRBJ2-7	.
CASSLATSGETQYF	TRBV7-6	TRBD2	TRBJ2-5	.
CASSSGAEGQETQYF	TRBV28	.	TRBJ2-5	.
CASSRGALAGGSSYNEQFF	TRBV7-6	TRBD2	TRBJ2-1	medium-sized
CSVLGLAGGRYNEQFF	TRBV29-1	TRBD2	TRBJ2-1	.
CASSQTGGFLEKLFF	TRBV28	TRBD1	TRBJ1-4	.
CASSLVGDRRGPNEQFF	TRBV7-9	TRBD1	TRBJ2-1	once
CASSRTEGYQDEQYF	TRBV7-9	.	TRBJ2-7	.
CAINRDGYNEQFF	TRBV10-3	.	TRBJ2-1	.
CASSFVAGMSPSYEQYF	TRBV28	.	TRBJ2-7	.
CASSEAWAGEQFF	TRBV2	.	TRBJ2-1	many
CASSPIGQLQRLFF	TRBV11-2	.	TRBJ1-4	.
CASSIWLLSYNEQFF	TRBV19	.	TRBJ2-1	.
CASSPHPGQGASDEQFF	TRBV2	TRBD1	TRBJ2-1	.
CASSLEAQAYGYTF	TRBV5-8	.	TRBJ1-2	.
CASSQVTEYNEQFF	TRBV14	.	TRBJ2-1	.
CSVEEERWGTQYF	TRBV29-1	.	TRBJ2-5	.
CASSSQGGGTQYF	TRBV7-7	.	TRBJ2-3	.
CASSLAWSGGRSPQETQYF	TRBV7-2	.	TRBJ2-5	.